Many counts were recorded for the clone carrying this T cell receptor beta chain. Its matching antigen is unknown. These data originate in a study of molecular identifiers for immune sequencing clone quantification. Study-level findings and limits: Over 98% of effector molecules, yet under 1% of naive-cell molecules, were held by clones above 20 RNA copies. Should identical TCR molecules share a barcode, the sizes of highly expanded clones could be underestimated.

TCRdb re-called the PCR reads with MiXCR, one entry per CDR3 protein. The sample contains about 640,000 distinct CDR3 sequences, 20% of which appear only once. Sequenced input: naive CD8+ T cells from blood, with Jurkat cell RNA spiked in. Subset of the sample: FACS-sorted CD8+CD4-CCR7+CD45RA+ naive T cells. This sequence originates from a human donor in good health. Some libraries in this study had Jurkat cell RNA spiked in.

CDR3: CASSEVLASNQPQHF. The CDR3 region has the DNA TGTGCCAGCAGTGAAGTCCTCGCTAGCAATCAGCCCCAGCATTTT. The chain employs TRBV2 and TRBJ1-5; D gene unclear. The ends were cut back, 1 base at V and 0 bases at J, with 7 bases in the middle. The germline V gene has CDR1 SNHLY and CDR2 FYNNEI. This CDR3 has 15 amino acids.